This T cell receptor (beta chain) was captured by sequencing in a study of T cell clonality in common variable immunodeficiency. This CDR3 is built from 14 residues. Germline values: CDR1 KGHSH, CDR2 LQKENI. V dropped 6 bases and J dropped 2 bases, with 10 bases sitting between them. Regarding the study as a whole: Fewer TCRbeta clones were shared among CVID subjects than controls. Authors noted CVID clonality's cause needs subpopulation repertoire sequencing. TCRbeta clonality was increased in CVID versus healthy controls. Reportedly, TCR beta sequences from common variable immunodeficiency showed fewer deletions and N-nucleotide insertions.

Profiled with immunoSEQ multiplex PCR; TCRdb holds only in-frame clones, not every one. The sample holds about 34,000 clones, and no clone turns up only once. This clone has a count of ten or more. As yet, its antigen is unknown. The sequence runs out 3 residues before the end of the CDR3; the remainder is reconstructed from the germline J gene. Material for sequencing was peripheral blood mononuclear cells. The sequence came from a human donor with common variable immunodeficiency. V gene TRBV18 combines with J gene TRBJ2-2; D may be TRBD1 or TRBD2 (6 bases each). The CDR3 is CASSRDTNTGELFF. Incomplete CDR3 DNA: TGTGCCAGCTCGCGGGACACCAACACCGGGGAG.